This TCR beta chain was retrieved from a study of cytomegalovirus exposure and HLA in healthy donors. Across the study: Just over 80% of some 390 genotyped donors fell in the Caucasian-associated ancestry cluster.

Both 60 Vbeta primers and 13 Jbeta primers went into the PCR. Data came from immunoSEQ multiplex PCR; TCRdb stores just in-frame clones and leaves some out. Found here are about 190,000 clones, 12% of them singletons; the top ten hold under 10%. Looked up from germline, CDR1 is SGHNT and CDR2 is YYREEE (reference sequence). V was shortened by 4 bases and J by 4 bases, with 12 bases between the two germline ends. CDR3 length equals 14 residues. On this clone itself: Its antigen is not identified.

Whole-study findings and limits: Across HLA loci, a later analysis found differing TCR association rates, with DRB1 most and HLA-C fewest. In a later analysis, TCR beta V- and J-gene trimming was associated with a missense DCLRE1C variant.

This clonotype originated in a man between 45 and 60 years old in good health and CMV-seropositive. Sequencing input: PBMCs. The J gene is TRBJ1-5, the V gene TRBV5-4, with D possibly being TRBD1 (5 bases). The CDR3 DNA follows: TGTGCCAGCAGCCTCCGGGGGGTAAATCAGCCCCAGCATTTT. It encodes CASSLRGVNQPQHF.